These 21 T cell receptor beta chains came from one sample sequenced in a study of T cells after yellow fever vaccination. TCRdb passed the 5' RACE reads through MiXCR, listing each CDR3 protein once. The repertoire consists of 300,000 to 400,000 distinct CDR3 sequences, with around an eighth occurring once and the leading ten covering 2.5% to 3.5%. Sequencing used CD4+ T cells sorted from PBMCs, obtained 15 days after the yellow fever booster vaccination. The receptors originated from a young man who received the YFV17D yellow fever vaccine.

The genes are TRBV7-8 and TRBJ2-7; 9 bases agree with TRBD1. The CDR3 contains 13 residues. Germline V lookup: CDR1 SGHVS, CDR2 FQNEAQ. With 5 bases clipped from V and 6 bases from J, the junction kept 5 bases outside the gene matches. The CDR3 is CASSNNRGLEQYF. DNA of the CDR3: TGTGCCAGCAGCAACAACAGGGGGCTCGAGCAGTACTTC.

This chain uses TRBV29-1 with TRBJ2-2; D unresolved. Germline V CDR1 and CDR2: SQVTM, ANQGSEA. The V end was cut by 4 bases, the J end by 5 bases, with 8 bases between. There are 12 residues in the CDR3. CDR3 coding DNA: TGCAGCGTTGCCCGGCGGACCGGGGAGCTGTTTTTT. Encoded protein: CSVARRTGELFF.

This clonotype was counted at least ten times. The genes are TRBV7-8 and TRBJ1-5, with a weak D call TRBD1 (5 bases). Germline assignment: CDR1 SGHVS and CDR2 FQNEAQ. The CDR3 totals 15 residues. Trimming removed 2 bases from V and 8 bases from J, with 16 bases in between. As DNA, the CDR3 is TGTGCCAGCAGCTTATCGGGGGGAGGGTGGAAGCCCCAGCATTTT. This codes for CASSLSGGGWKPQHF. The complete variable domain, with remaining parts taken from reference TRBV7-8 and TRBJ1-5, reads GAGVSQSPRYKVAKRGQDVALRCDPISGHVSLFWYQQALGQGPEFLTYFQNEAQLDKSGLPSDRFFAERPEGSVSTLKIQRTQQEDSAVYLCASSLSGGGWKPQHFGDGTRLSIL.

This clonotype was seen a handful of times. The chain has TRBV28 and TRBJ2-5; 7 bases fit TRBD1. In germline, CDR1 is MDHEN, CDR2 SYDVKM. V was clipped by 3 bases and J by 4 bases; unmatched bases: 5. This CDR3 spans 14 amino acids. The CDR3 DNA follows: TGTGCCAGCAGTTTGTCGGGACAGACAGAGACCCAGTACTTC. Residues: CASSLSGQTETQYF.

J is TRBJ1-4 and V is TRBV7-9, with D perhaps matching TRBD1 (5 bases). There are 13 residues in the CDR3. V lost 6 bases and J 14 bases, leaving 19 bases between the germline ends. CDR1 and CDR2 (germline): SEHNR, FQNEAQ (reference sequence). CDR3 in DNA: TGTGCCAGCAGGCAGACAGCGTACCGTGGGCTGTTTTTT. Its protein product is CASRQTAYRGLFF.

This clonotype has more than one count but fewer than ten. CDR3 protein: CSAPRGGSDTQYF. The CDR3 region has the DNA TGCAGTGCTCCTCGGGGGGGCTCAGATACGCAGTATTTT. The chain uses TRBV20-1 and TRBJ2-3; TRBD2 matches at 8 bases. Germline V gene sequence: CDR1 DFQATT, CDR2 SNEGSKA (reference sequence). The CDR3 has 13 amino acids. J lost 4 bases, V lost 5 bases, and 5 bases had no gene match.

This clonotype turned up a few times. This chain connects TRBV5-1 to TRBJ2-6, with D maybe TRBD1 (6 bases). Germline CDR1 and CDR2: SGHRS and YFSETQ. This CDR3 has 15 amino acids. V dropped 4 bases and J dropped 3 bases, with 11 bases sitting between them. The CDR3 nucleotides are TGCGCCAGCAGCCTGACAGGTTATGGGGCCAACGTCCTGACTTTC. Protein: CASSLTGYGANVLTF.

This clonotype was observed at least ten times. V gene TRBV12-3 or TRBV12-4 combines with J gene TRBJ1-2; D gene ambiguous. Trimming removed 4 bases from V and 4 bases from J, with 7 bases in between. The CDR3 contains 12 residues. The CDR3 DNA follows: TGTGCCAGCAGTTCCGAGGGCTATGGCTACACCTTC. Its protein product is CASSSEGYGYTF.

CDR3 sequence reads: CASSQIERARAFF. The CDR3 DNA is TGTGCCAGCAGCCAAATAGAGCGGGCCCGAGCTTTCTTT. This sequence joins TRBV3-1 and TRBJ1-1, with unresolved D. The V end was cut by 2 bases, the J end by 10 bases, with 14 bases between. This CDR3 is built from 13 residues. The germline V gene has CDR1 LGHDT and CDR2 YNNKEL (reference sequence).

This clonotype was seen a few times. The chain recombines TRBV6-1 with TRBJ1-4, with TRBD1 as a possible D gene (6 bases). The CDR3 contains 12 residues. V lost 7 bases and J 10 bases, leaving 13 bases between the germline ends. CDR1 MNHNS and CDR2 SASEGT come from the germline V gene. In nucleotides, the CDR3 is TGTGCCAGCACGAGTGAGGACAGAAAACTGTTTTTT. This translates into CASTSEDRKLFF.

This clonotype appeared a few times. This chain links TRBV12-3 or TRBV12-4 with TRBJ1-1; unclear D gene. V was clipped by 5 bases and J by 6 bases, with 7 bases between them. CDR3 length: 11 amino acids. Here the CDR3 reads CASSTSSEAFF. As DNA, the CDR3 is TGTGCCAGCAGTACTAGCTCTGAAGCTTTCTTT.

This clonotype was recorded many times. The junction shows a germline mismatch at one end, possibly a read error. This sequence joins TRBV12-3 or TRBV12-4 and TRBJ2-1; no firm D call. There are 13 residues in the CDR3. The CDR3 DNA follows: TGTGCCAGCAGTTTACTGAGGACCCCTACGAGAATCTTC. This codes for CASSLLRTPTRIF.

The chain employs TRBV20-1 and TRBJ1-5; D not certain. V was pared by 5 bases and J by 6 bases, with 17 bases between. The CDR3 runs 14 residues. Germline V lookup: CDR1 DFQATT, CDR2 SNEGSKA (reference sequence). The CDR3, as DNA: TGCAGTGCTGGACCTCCGGCTGGAAGTCAGCCCCAGCATTTT. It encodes CSAGPPAGSQPQHF.

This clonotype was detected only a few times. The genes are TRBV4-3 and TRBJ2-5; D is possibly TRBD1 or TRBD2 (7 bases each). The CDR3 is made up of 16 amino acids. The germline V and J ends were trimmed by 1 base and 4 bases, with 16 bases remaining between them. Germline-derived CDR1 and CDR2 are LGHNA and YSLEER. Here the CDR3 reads CASSQAITGEGETQYF. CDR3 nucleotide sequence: TGCGCCAGCAGCCAAGCCATCACAGGGGAGGGAGAGACCCAGTACTTC.

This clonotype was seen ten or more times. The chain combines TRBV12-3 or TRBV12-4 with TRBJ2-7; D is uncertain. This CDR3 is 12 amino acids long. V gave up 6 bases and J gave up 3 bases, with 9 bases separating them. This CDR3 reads CASSWGFYEQYF. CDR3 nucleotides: TGTGCCAGCAGCTGGGGATTCTACGAGCAGTACTTC.

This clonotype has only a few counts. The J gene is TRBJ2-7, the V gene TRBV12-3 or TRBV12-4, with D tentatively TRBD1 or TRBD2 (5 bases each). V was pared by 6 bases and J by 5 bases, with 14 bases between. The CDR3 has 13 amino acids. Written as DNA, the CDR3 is TGTGCCAGCAGGCCAAGGTGGGGGAACGAGCAGTACTTC. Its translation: CASRPRWGNEQYF.

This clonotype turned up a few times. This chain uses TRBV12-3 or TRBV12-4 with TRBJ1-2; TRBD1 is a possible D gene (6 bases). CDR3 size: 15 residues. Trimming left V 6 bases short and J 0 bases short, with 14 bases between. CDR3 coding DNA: TGTGCCAGCAGCCCCCAGGGGCGGACTAACTATGGCTACACCTTC. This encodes CASSPQGRTNYGYTF.

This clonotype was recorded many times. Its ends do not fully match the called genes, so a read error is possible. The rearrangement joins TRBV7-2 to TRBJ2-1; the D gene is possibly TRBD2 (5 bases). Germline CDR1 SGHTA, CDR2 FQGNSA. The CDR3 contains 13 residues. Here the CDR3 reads CASSLARTGNEVF. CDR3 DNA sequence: TGTGCCAGCAGCTTAGCTAGAACGGGGAACGAGGTCTTC.

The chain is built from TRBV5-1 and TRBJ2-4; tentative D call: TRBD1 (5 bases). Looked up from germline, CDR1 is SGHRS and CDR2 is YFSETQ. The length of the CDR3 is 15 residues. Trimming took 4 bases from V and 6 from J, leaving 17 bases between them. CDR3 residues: CASSKDAGFTNIQYF. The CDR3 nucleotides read TGCGCCAGCAGCAAGGATGCAGGGTTCACAAACATTCAGTACTTC.

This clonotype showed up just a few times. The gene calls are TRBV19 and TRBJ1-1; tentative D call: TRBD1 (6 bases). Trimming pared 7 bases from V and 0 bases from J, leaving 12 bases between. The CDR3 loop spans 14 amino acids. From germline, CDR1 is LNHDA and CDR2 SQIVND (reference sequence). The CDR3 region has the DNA TGTGCCAGTAACGAGGGGGGGATGAACACTGAAGCTTTCTTT. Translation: CASNEGGMNTEAFF.

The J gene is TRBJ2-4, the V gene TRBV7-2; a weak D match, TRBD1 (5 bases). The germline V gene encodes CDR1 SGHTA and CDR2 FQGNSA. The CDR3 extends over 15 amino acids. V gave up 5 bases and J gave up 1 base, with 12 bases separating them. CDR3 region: CASSKGDWAKNIQYF. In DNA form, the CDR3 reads TGTGCCAGCAGCAAAGGGGATTGGGCCAAAAACATTCAGTACTTC.